The clone carrying this T cell receptor beta chain occurred once. The data belong to a study of blood T cell repertoires in COVID-19. The CDR3 contains 15 residues. The germline V and J ends were trimmed by 2 bases and 5 bases, with 14 bases remaining between them. Germline-derived CDR1 and CDR2 are MNHEY and SVGAGI. Participants came from about two dozen US areas, aged roughly 18 to 90 years. Profiled with immunoSEQ multiplex PCR; TCRdb holds only in-frame clones, not every one. The top ten clones hold approximately 9.3% of a sample with around 390,000 clones, around nine tenths of them seen once. The TCR originated in a woman aged 45-65 years who had recovered from COVID-19. The sample comprised PBMCs or T cells enriched from blood (not recorded which). This sequence joins TRBV6-5 and TRBJ2-3, with D perhaps matching TRBD2 (5 bases). CDR3 bases: TGTGCCAGCAGTTACGGGGAGTATGCGATAGATACGCAGTATTTT. Translated: CASSYGEYAIDTQYF.